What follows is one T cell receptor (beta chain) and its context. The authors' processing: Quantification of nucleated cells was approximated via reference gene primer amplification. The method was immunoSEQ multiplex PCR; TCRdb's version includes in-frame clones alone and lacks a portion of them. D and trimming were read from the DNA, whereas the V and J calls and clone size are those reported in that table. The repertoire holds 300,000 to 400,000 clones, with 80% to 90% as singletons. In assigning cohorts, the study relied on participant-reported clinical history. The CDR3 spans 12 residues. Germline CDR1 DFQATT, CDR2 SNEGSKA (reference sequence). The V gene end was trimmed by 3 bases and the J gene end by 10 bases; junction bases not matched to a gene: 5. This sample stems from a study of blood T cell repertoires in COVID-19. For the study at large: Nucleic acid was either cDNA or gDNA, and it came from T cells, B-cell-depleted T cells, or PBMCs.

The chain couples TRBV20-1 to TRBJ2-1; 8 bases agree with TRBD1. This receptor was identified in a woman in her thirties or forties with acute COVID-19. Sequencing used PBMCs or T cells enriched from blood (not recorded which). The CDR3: CSASGTGFEQFF. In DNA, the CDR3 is TGCAGTGCTAGTGGGACAGGATTCGAGCAGTTCTTC.